This TCR beta chain was sequenced for a study of T cell responses to AZD1222 COVID-19 vaccine. Germline V lookup: CDR1 LNHDA, CDR2 SQIVND (reference sequence). Deletions cut 2 bases from V and 5 bases from J, with 7 bases between. The CDR3 covers 13 residues. General study findings and limits: Spike as a whole was targeted by vaccine-associated CD4 TCRs, dominant at 160-218 and 743-854. Donor demographics were predominantly white British with a female majority; clonal diversity may be underestimated. Unmutated variant regions are reportedly the target of nearly half of TCRs that are spike-specific. Once two AZD1222 doses were given, Spike-specific TCR breadth and depth went up.

The repertoire was sequenced with immunoSEQ multiplex PCR; TCRdb's copy has only in-frame clones and lacks some. Of about 31,000 clones detected, approximately 90% appear once; the ten largest clones hold 12% to 15%. Concerning this clone: The antigen is unknown.

The chain combines TRBV19 with TRBJ1-5, with D unclear. The receptor comes from an adult who received the AZD1222 COVID-19 vaccine. The material sequenced was peripheral blood, taken 28 days after the second AZD1222 dose. The CDR3 spells CASSITRHQPQHF. The CDR3 DNA follows: TGTGCCAGTAGTATAACGAGGCATCAGCCCCAGCATTTT.